Presented here are 21 T cell receptor beta chains from one specimen sequenced in a study of CD8 T cells in ankylosing spondylitis. In TCRdb, the 5' RACE reads were re-called with MiXCR into one record per CDR3 protein. Here the sample spans about 130,000 distinct CDR3 sequences, over 9.5% being singletons. Sequencing was performed on blood, either unsorted or a sorted T cell fraction (not recorded which). These receptor sequences come from a female donor with ankylosing spondylitis or in good health (not recorded which).

This clonotype was seen at least ten times. The gene calls are TRBV29-1 and TRBJ2-5; D is unclear. The CDR3 extends over 14 amino acids. Germline values: CDR1 SQVTM, CDR2 ANQGSEA. V shed 7 bases and J shed 2 bases, with 17 bases lying between them. The chain's CDR3 is CSGTRFPFQETQYF. The CDR3 bases are TGCAGCGGCACCAGGTTTCCCTTTCAAGAGACCCAGTACTTC.

To note about this clonotype: Given a much more abundant clone one base away, this may be a read error. The chain uses TRBV5-1 and TRBJ2-5; TRBD1 is a possible D gene (5 bases). The length of the CDR3 is 16 residues. The germline gives CDR1 SGHRS, CDR2 YFSETQ. V lost 0 bases to trimming and J lost 1 base, with 13 bases between them. The CDR3 here is CASSLGVGQAQETQYF. The CDR3 DNA follows: TGCGCCAGCAGCTTGGGGGTGGGGCAAGCCCAAGAGACCCAGTACTTC.

This clonotype has a count of ten or more. The chain uses TRBV5-1 and TRBJ2-2; unclear D gene. The germline CDR1 and CDR2 sequences are SGHRS and YFSETQ. The ends were cut back, 2 bases at V and 7 bases at J, with 12 bases in the middle. The CDR3 has 14 residues. In DNA, the CDR3 is TGCGCCAGCAGCTTAGGCTCCTCCGGCGGGGAGCTGTTTTTT. Amino acid sequence: CASSLGSSGGELFF.

The rearrangement links TRBV20-1 to TRBJ2-7; TRBD2 aligns across 11 bases. Per the germline V gene, CDR1 is DFQATT and CDR2 is SNEGSKA (reference sequence). Trimming cost V 5 bases and J 6 bases; bases outside gene matches: 9. This CDR3 has 14 residues. The CDR3 loop is CSADFSGGASEQYF. CDR3 DNA sequence: TGCAGTGCTGACTTTAGCGGGGGGGCCAGCGAGCAGTACTTC.

This clonotype was recorded many times. The chain couples TRBV4-1 to TRBJ1-6; D call uncertain. The CDR3 has 17 residues. Between the trimmed V and J ends, which lost 0 bases and 0 bases, there was a span of 9 bases. Looked up from germline, CDR1 is MGHRA and CDR2 is YSYEKL. CDR3 residues: CASSQDYASSYNSPLHF. In nucleotides, the CDR3 is TGCGCCAGCAGCCAAGATTATGCGAGCTCCTATAATTCACCCCTCCACTTT.

This clonotype has a count of ten or more. The V gene is TRBV20-1, the J gene TRBJ2-1; D possibly uses TRBD1 or TRBD2 (6 bases each). CDR1 DFQATT and CDR2 SNEGSKA come from the germline V gene (reference sequence). The CDR3 runs to 16 residues. The V end lost 0 bases, the J end lost 0 bases, and 12 bases lay between the germline ends. CDR3 amino acids: CSARDRGESSYNEQFF. CDR3 nucleotides: TGCAGTGCTAGAGATAGGGGGGAGAGCTCCTACAATGAGCAGTTCTTC.

This clonotype was seen at least ten times. The chain employs TRBV20-1 and TRBJ1-1; 8 bases align to TRBD1. The V and J ends lost 5 bases and 1 base, in that order; junction bases with no gene match: 9. The germline CDR1 and CDR2 sequences are DFQATT and SNEGSKA (reference sequence). The CDR3 runs to 15 residues. The CDR3 loop is CSALTHGTGNTEAFF. The CDR3 DNA follows: TGCAGTGCTCTAACCCATGGGACAGGGAACACTGAAGCTTTCTTT.

This clonotype was detected ten times or more. V and J are TRBV29-1 and TRBJ1-5; TRBD1 agrees at 12 bases. This CDR3 comprises 14 residues. Trimming cost V 7 bases and J 4 bases; bases outside gene matches: 5. Per the germline V gene, CDR1 is SQVTM and CDR2 is ANQGSEA. Written as DNA, the CDR3 is TGCAGCGCCCAGGGACAGGGGGCGAATCAGCCCCAGCATTTT. This codes for CSAQGQGANQPQHF.

This clonotype has at least ten counts. V gene TRBV20-1 combines with J gene TRBJ1-1, with a weak D call TRBD1 (5 bases). Trimming removed 0 bases from V and 6 bases from J, with 14 bases in between. The CDR3 is 14 residues long. Germline-derived CDR1 and CDR2 are DFQATT and SNEGSKA (reference sequence). Here the CDR3 reads CSARDYQGGSEAFF. The CDR3 DNA reads TGCAGTGCTAGAGATTACCAGGGAGGGTCTGAAGCTTTCTTT.

This clonotype has a count of ten or more. The rearrangement joins TRBV20-1 to TRBJ1-1; 10 bases align to TRBD1. Trimming took 4 bases from V and 7 from J; bases not matched to a gene: 6. In germline, CDR1 is DFQATT, CDR2 SNEGSKA (reference sequence). The CDR3 is 13 amino acids. Here the CDR3 reads CSAKPGQGNEAFF. The CDR3, as DNA: TGCAGTGCTAAGCCGGGACAGGGGAATGAAGCTTTCTTT.

This clonotype was counted at least ten times. V and J are TRBV6-1 and TRBJ2-5; D unresolved. CDR1 and CDR2 (germline): MNHNS, SASEGT. The CDR3 is 15 residues long. V was trimmed by 3 bases and J by 1 base, leaving 12 bases between them. CDR3 in DNA: TGTGCCAGCAGTGACCCCCTGGTGGGCCAAGAGACCCAGTACTTC. Translating it yields CASSDPLVGQETQYF.

Of note for this clonotype: A read error may account for a junction end that differs from germline. V gene TRBV7-9 combines with J gene TRBJ1-1; D is perhaps TRBD1 (5 bases). Germline CDR1 is SEHNR and CDR2 is FQNEAQ (reference sequence). CDR3 length: 12 amino acids. CDR3 DNA sequence: TGTGCCAACAGCGCGCGGGGGACTGAAGCTTTCTTT. This gives the protein CANSARGTEAFF. Combining the CDR3 with reference TRBV7-9 and TRBJ1-1 gives the whole variable domain DTGVSQNPRHKITKRGQNVTFRCDPISEHNRLYWYRQTLGQGPEFLTYFQNEAQLEKSRLLSDRFSAERPKGSFSTLEIQRTEQGDSAMYLCANSARGTEAFFGQGTRLTVV.

In this sample, this clonotype turned up many times. The chain joins TRBV6-2 or TRBV6-3 to TRBJ1-3; D is undetermined. Trimming cost V 2 bases and J 4 bases, with 18 bases left between them. The germline gives CDR1 MNHEY, CDR2 SVGEGT. This CDR3 is built from 17 residues. The CDR3 here is CASSYTRTGLLGNTIYF. CDR3 DNA: TGTGCCAGCAGTTACACCAGGACGGGTCTCTTGGGAAACACCATATATTTT.

This clonotype was seen many times. V usage is TRBV10-3 and J usage is TRBJ1-2, with D maybe TRBD1 (5 bases). The CDR3 has 14 residues. The germline V and J ends were trimmed by 10 bases and 3 bases, with 18 bases remaining between them. In germline, CDR1 is ENHRY, CDR2 SYGVKD. The CDR3 DNA reads TGTGCCAGCACGACAAGGGGAGGTCACTATGGCTACACCTTC. Residues: CASTTRGGHYGYTF.

This clonotype was detected only a few times. The V call is TRBV5-1, the J call TRBJ2-5; 9 bases match TRBD2. With V trimmed by 4 bases and J by 5 bases, 6 bases remained unmatched. This CDR3 has 14 residues. Germline values: CDR1 SGHRS, CDR2 YFSETQ. CDR3 sequence: CASSPAGGVETQYF. The CDR3 DNA sequence: TGCGCCAGCAGCCCAGCGGGAGGAGTTGAGACCCAGTACTTC.

In this sample, this clonotype turned up many times. V is TRBV7-9 and J is TRBJ1-3; 7 bases fit TRBD1. Germline V gene lookup returns CDR1 SEHNR and CDR2 FQNEAQ (reference sequence). The J segment lost 0 bases and the V segment lost 5 bases, leaving 4 bases of the junction unmatched. There are 15 residues in the CDR3. CDR3 bases: TGTGCCAGCAGCATATGGACAGGCTCTGGAAACACCATATATTTT. Translated, it gives CASSIWTGSGNTIYF.

This clonotype appeared many times. The chain joins TRBV29-1 to TRBJ2-1; D might be TRBD1 (5 bases). CDR3 size: 12 residues. Germline CDR1 and CDR2: SQVTM and ANQGSEA. V lost 5 bases to trimming and J lost 8 bases, with 13 bases between them. The CDR3 DNA reads TGCAGCGTTACCCGCGGCAGGGATGAGCAGTTCTTC. Its translation is CSVTRGRDEQFF.

This clonotype occurred many times. V and J are TRBV5-5 and TRBJ1-2; possible D gene TRBD1, 6 bases. Germline V gene sequence: CDR1 SGHKS, CDR2 YYEKEE (reference sequence). The CDR3 runs to 12 residues. V was shortened by 5 bases and J by 7 bases, with 12 bases between the two germline ends. CDR3 in amino acids: CASRTGGLGYTF. In nucleotides, the CDR3 is TGTGCCAGCAGAACCGGGGGGCTTGGCTACACCTTC.

The table lists this clonotype with many counts. The rearrangement uses TRBV5-5 and TRBJ2-7; 9 positions agree with TRBD1. The CDR3 extends over 14 amino acids. Germline V gene lookup returns CDR1 SGHKS and CDR2 YYEKEE (reference sequence). Trimming at V came to 2 bases and at J to 3 bases, leaving 3 bases not matched to a gene. CDR3 sequence reads: CASSFDRGDYEQYF. The CDR3 DNA is TGTGCCAGCAGCTTTGACAGGGGGGACTACGAGCAGTACTTC.

In regard to this clonotype: Its ends do not fully match the called genes, so a read error is possible. The chain has TRBV19 and TRBJ1-5, with no clear D. Looked up from germline, CDR1 is LNHDA and CDR2 is SQIVND (reference sequence). This CDR3 region has 15 residues. The DNA of the CDR3 is TGTGCCAGTAGTATAGATGGCCTGGGCAATCAGCCTCAGCATTTT. Encoded protein: CASSIDGLGNQPQHF.

In this sample, this clonotype turned up many times. The CDR3 spells CASSQREGSETQYF. The CDR3 bases are TGTGCCAGCAGCCAGCGGGAGGGAAGCGAGACCCAGTACTTC. This chain links TRBV3-1 with TRBJ2-5, with TRBD2 matching 9 bases. CDR1 and CDR2 (germline): LGHDT, YNNKEL (reference sequence). CDR3 length: 14 residues. V was pared by 3 bases and J by 5 bases, with 4 bases of the junction left unmatched.